This TCR beta chain was retrieved from a study of blood T cell repertoires in COVID-19. Looking at the study overall: T cells, B-cell-depleted T cells, or PBMCs provided the cDNA or gDNA that served as material.

Germline V gives CDR1 SGHDN, CDR2 FVKESK. V was cut by 0 bases and J by 2 bases, with 13 bases left in between. This CDR3 region has 16 residues. Only in-frame clones appear in the TCRdb table, and some are missing; sequencing was by immunoSEQ multiplex PCR. The profile shows 9,500 to 15,000 clones, roughly four fifths of them singletons. The sample comprised peripheral blood. The chain combines TRBV14 with TRBJ1-1; TRBD1 is a possible D gene (5 bases). This receptor was identified in a man older than 75 with acute or convalescent COVID-19. The DNA for the CDR3 is TGTGCCAGCAGCCAAGATTTCGGCAGGGTCAACACTGAAGCTTTCTTT. As protein: CASSQDFGRVNTEAFF. The whole variable domain, filled in from reference TRBV14 and TRBJ1-1, reads EAGVTQFPSHSVIEKGQTVTLRCDPISGHDNLYWYRRVMGKEIKFLLHFVKESKQDESGMPNNRFLAERTGGTYSTLKVQPAELEDSGVYFCASSQDFGRVNTEAFFGQGTRLTVV.